This T cell receptor (beta chain) was recorded in a study of memory CD4+ T cells and cytomegalovirus serostatus. Study-level points and caveats: A US-trained random forest predicted CMV serostatus with median AUC around 0.91.

Single viable CD3+CD4+CD8-CD45RO+ cells were sorted as the memory CD4+ T cells. This clone has only one observation. Its specificity is not known. Authors' analysis steps: Out-of-frame sequences were removed, leaving some 2 million distinct TCRbeta sequences. This table comes from immunoSEQ multiplex PCR, and its TCRdb copy is limited to in-frame clones, with some not included. That table furnishes V, J and clone size, whereas the DNA furnished D and trimming. The sample carries roughly 60,000 clones, about three quarters recorded once. What was sequenced was memory CD4+ T cells from blood. The clonotype originates from an adult in good health and CMV-seronegative.

CDR3 residues: CASTQGTSGSYEQYF. In nucleotides, the CDR3 is TGTGCCAGCACCCAAGGGACTAGCGGGAGTTACGAGCAGTACTTC. This chain joins TRBV6-5 and TRBJ2-7; the match to TRBD2 covers 14 bases. This CDR3 contains 15 residues. The germline CDR1 and CDR2 sequences are MNHEY and SVGAGI. V lost 7 bases and J lost 4; bases outside the gene matches: 6.